These 25 T cell receptor beta chains were sequenced from one sample in a study of monozygotic twins with inflammatory bowel disease. TCRdb re-called the 5' RACE reads and gives one entry per CDR3 protein, without DNA. This table lists around 380,000 distinct CDR3 sequences. The specimen sequenced was blood. These TCRs come from a human donor with ulcerative colitis or Crohn's disease, or a healthy co-twin of an affected twin (not recorded which).

The chain carries TRBV3-1 and TRBJ2-3; the TCRdb call, TRBD2, lacks DNA for checking. The CDR3 extends over 16 amino acids. CDR1 is LGHDT, CDR2 YNNKEL, per germline (reference sequence). The CDR3 reads CASSPQALAGRDTQYF.

The rearrangement links TRBV20-1 to TRBJ1-1; the TRBD1 assignment by TCRdb is unverifiable without DNA. Germline V CDR1 and CDR2: DFQATT, SNEGSKA (reference sequence). This CDR3 comprises 14 residues. The CDR3 reads CSARDPPRATEAFF.

The rearrangement uses TRBV15 and TRBJ2-2. CDR1 is LNHNV, CDR2 YYDKDF, per germline (reference sequence). This CDR3 has 14 residues. CDR3 region: CATSSSHDTGELFF.

The gene calls are TRBV10-3 and TRBJ2-7; with no DNA, the TCRdb D assignment of TRBD1 cannot be verified. The CDR3 covers 14 residues. CDR1 ENHRY and CDR2 SYGVKD come from the germline V gene. The chain's CDR3 is CAITPGTGVYEQYF.

The J gene is TRBJ2-7, the V gene TRBV12-3 or TRBV12-4; TCRdb's D call, TRBD1, is unchecked because there is no DNA. CDR3 length: 15 amino acids. The CDR3 loop is CASSFGTGGEYEQYF.

The rearrangement links TRBV6-1 to TRBJ1-2; the D call of TRBD1 rests on TCRdb alone, since no DNA is present to check it. The CDR3 extends over 11 amino acids. Germline V lookup: CDR1 MNHNS, CDR2 SASEGT. The CDR3: CASSSRDRDTF.

The V call is TRBV20-1, the J call TRBJ1-6; as DNA is missing, the TRBD1 call by TCRdb cannot be tested. CDR3 size: 12 residues. Germline V gene lookup returns CDR1 DFQATT and CDR2 SNEGSKA (reference sequence). Here the CDR3 reads CSAGDRNSPLHF.

This sequence joins TRBV4-1 and TRBJ1-2; TCRdb lists TRBD1, though no DNA is available to test this call. Germline V gives CDR1 MGHRA, CDR2 YSYEKL. This CDR3 has 14 amino acids. CDR3 sequence reads: CASSPGTGDYGYTF.

This sequence joins TRBV28 and TRBJ2-2; TCRdb outputs TRBD1, but without DNA this stays unchecked. This CDR3 is 15 amino acids long. Germline CDR1 and CDR2: MDHEN and SYDVKM. CDR3 sequence reads: CASSTTGLHTGELFF.

The J gene is TRBJ1-2, the V gene TRBV6-1; TCRdb returns TRBD1, unconfirmable since there is no DNA. The CDR3 runs to 16 residues. The germline gives CDR1 MNHNS, CDR2 SASEGT. The CDR3 region is CASSPPGDLKWRGYTF.

The rearrangement joins TRBV5-1 to TRBJ2-2. CDR1 and CDR2 from the germline V gene are SGHRS and YFSETQ. The CDR3 runs 14 residues. CDR3 residues: CASRTDRNTGELFF.

The gene calls are TRBV6-5 and TRBJ2-5; TCRdb returns TRBD1, unconfirmable since there is no DNA. There are 15 residues in the CDR3. CDR1 is MNHEY and CDR2 is SVGAGI in the germline V gene. CDR3 protein: CASTSGGGLQETQYF.

CDR3 region: CASSVSGINEQYF. The chain combines TRBV11-2 with TRBJ2-1. Germline V gene sequence: CDR1 SGHAT, CDR2 FQNNGV. The CDR3 is 13 residues long. Full variable domain (missing parts from reference TRBV11-2 and TRBJ2-1): EAGVAQSPRYKIIEKRQSVAFWCNPISGHATLYWYQQILGQGPKLLIQFQNNGVVDDSQLPKDRFSAERLKGVDSTLKIQPAKLEDSAVYLCASSVSGINEQYFGPGTRLTVL.

CDR3 region: CASSPQDRLGTEAFF. J is TRBJ1-1 and V is TRBV3-1; TCRdb names TRBD1, which stays unverified in the absence of DNA. CDR3 length: 15 amino acids. CDR1 LGHDT and CDR2 YNNKEL come from the germline V gene (reference sequence).

J is TRBJ2-7 and V is TRBV7-2; TCRdb indicates TRBD1, and absent DNA this call remains unverified. From germline, CDR1 is SGHTA and CDR2 FQGNSA. This CDR3 region has 14 residues. The CDR3 is CASSLRGADNEQYF. Together with reference TRBV7-2 and TRBJ2-7, the CDR3 gives the full variable domain: GAGVSQSPSNKVTEKGKDVELRCDPISGHTALYWYRQSLGQGLEFLIYFQGNSAPDKSGLPSDRFSAERTGGSVSTLTIQRTQQEDSAVYLCASSLRGADNEQYFGPGTRLTVT.

This chain links TRBV20-1 with TRBJ2-7; with no DNA, the TCRdb D assignment of TRBD2 cannot be verified. This CDR3 spans 13 amino acids. Germline V gene data show CDR1 as DFQATT and CDR2 as SNEGSKA (reference sequence). The CDR3 loop is CSTSLVPTYEQYF.

This chain joins TRBV5-4 and TRBJ1-2. The V gene's germline CDR1 is SGHNT and CDR2 YYREEE (reference sequence). CDR3 length equals 15 residues. The CDR3 loop is CASSYAGRIPYGYTF.

The chain couples TRBV29-1 to TRBJ1-2; the D call of TRBD1 rests on TCRdb alone, since no DNA is present to check it. CDR3 length equals 14 residues. Germline-derived CDR1 and CDR2 are SQVTM and ANQGSEA. The chain's CDR3 is CSATTRTGDKGYTF.

The CDR3: CASSLEGATDTQYF. The rearrangement uses TRBV5-1 and TRBJ2-3; absent DNA, TCRdb's TRBD1 call cannot be checked. The CDR3 contains 14 residues. Germline V gene lookup returns CDR1 SGHRS and CDR2 YFSETQ.

V is TRBV30 and J is TRBJ2-4. The CDR3 is 13 residues long. The germline gives CDR1 GTSNPN, CDR2 SVGIG (reference sequence). CDR3 residues: CAWSEELTNIQYF. Looking up the rest from reference TRBV30 and TRBJ2-4 gives the full variable domain: SQTIHQWPATLVQPVGSPLSLECTVEGTSNPNLYWYRQAAGRGLQLLFYSVGIGQISSEVPQNLSASRPQDRQFILSSKKLLLSDSGFYLCAWSEELTNIQYFGAGTRLSVL.

This sequence joins TRBV27 and TRBJ1-2; as DNA is missing, the TRBD1 call by TCRdb cannot be tested. Germline lookup yields CDR1 MNHEY and CDR2 SMNVEV (reference sequence). The CDR3 totals 14 residues. The CDR3 region is CASSLNGGFYGYTF.

V and J are TRBV20-1 and TRBJ2-3; as DNA is missing, the TRBD2 call by TCRdb cannot be tested. The germline CDR1 and CDR2 sequences are DFQATT and SNEGSKA (reference sequence). CDR3 length: 14 residues. CDR3 residues: CSARAREATDTQYF.

The chain carries TRBV28 and TRBJ2-2; no DNA is available, so the TRBD1 call from TCRdb remains unchecked. The germline gives CDR1 MDHEN, CDR2 SYDVKM. The CDR3 extends over 14 amino acids. Here the CDR3 reads CASSLVGARGELFF.

This chain uses TRBV4-1 with TRBJ1-6; no DNA is available, so the TRBD1 call from TCRdb remains unchecked. The CDR3 covers 16 residues. Germline V gene data show CDR1 as MGHRA and CDR2 as YSYEKL. The CDR3 loop is CASSQEQGGDNSPLHF.

The chain combines TRBV7-2 with TRBJ1-5; the D call from TCRdb, TRBD1, cannot be confirmed without DNA. Germline lookup yields CDR1 SGHTA and CDR2 FQGNSA. The CDR3 loop spans 15 amino acids. CDR3 region: CASRQDGGNNQPQHF.